This T cell receptor (beta chain) was sequenced during a study of cytomegalovirus exposure and HLA in healthy donors. Vbeta (60) and Jbeta (13) primers were used in the PCR. The table came from immunoSEQ multiplex PCR; TCRdb's copy has only in-frame clones and leaves some out. The repertoire holds approximately 160,000 clones, with 77% as singletons. Turning to this clone: Its antigen is as yet unknown. Other DNA sequences from this sample encode an identical CDR3 as well.

The donors were healthy bone marrow donors. Whole-study findings and limits: Rare sequences made up most TCRs, while some public TCRs were found in many donors. Exclusion as indistinguishable affected some V segments, including TRBV6-2 and TRBV6-3.

Germline-derived CDR1 and CDR2 are LNHDA and SQIVND (reference sequence). The CDR3 runs to 14 residues. Trimming pared 2 bases from V and 1 base from J, leaving 5 bases between. The TCR was taken from a woman in her 30s in good health and CMV-seronegative. The rearrangement joins TRBV19 to TRBJ2-2; D unclear. The sample taken for sequencing was PBMCs. CDR3 in amino acids: CASSISRNTGELFF. The CDR3 nucleotides read TGTGCCAGTAGTATAAGTAGGAACACCGGGGAGCTGTTTTTT.